This T cell receptor (beta chain) stems from a study of T cell clonotyping in hematopoietic cell transplantation. In the study overall: Pretransplant recipient samples were taken after cytoreduction.

Here immunoSEQ multiplex PCR was the method, and the copy in TCRdb shows in-frame clones only, minus some. This table holds some 30,000 clones, under 95% found once. Comments on this clone: The antigen is not known.

Points from the study as a whole: Pathologically expanded recipient clonotypes increased progressively from day 30 to day 180 as diversity fell.

Time point here: recipient sample about 28 days before transplant, after cytoreduction. This TCR derives from a man in his forties or fifties with acute myeloid leukemia. Some clones in this sample may be carry-over from other donors' samples. Sequencing was performed on peripheral blood mononuclear cells, taken before stem cell transplant.

CDR3 nucleotide sequence: TGCGCCAGCAGCCCGGCTGGGAGGGTCAATCAGCCCCAGCATTTT. Translated: CASSPAGRVNQPQHF. This chain uses TRBV5-1 with TRBJ1-5; D is undetermined. Germline V lookup: CDR1 SGHRS, CDR2 YFSETQ. CDR3 size: 15 residues. V lost 4 bases to trimming and J lost 3 bases, with 14 bases between them. Full variable domain (missing parts from reference TRBV5-1 and TRBJ1-5): KAGVTQTPRYLIKTRGQQVTLSCSPISGHRSVSWYQQTPGQGLQFLFEYFSETQRNKGNFPGRFSGRQFSNSRSEMNVSTLELGDSALYLCASSPAGRVNQPQHFGDGTRLSIL.